This T cell receptor (beta chain) was captured by sequencing in a study of blood T cell repertoires in COVID-19. Before they entered the study, exposed participants had met a COVID-19 case within 2 weeks. Methods used by the authors: Counts of nucleated cells, estimated from reference gene primer amplification, were obtained. Sequencing was performed with immunoSEQ multiplex PCR; in TCRdb, only in-frame clones are kept and a portion is missing. Clone size and the V and J calls come from that table; the DNA yielded D and trimming. The data show nearly 300,000 clones, roughly nine tenths seen once. Trimming stripped 7 bases from V and 4 bases from J, with 13 bases between. The CDR3 is 13 amino acids. CDR1 and CDR2 from the germline V gene are MNHEY and SVGAGI.

What was sequenced was PBMCs or T cells enriched from blood (not recorded which). The TCR originated in a woman aged 45-59 years who had been exposed to COVID-19. The rearrangement uses TRBV6-5 and TRBJ1-2; D remains ambiguous. CDR3: CASTNAEAYGYTF. CDR3 coding DNA: TGTGCCAGCACGAACGCAGAGGCCTATGGCTACACCTTC.